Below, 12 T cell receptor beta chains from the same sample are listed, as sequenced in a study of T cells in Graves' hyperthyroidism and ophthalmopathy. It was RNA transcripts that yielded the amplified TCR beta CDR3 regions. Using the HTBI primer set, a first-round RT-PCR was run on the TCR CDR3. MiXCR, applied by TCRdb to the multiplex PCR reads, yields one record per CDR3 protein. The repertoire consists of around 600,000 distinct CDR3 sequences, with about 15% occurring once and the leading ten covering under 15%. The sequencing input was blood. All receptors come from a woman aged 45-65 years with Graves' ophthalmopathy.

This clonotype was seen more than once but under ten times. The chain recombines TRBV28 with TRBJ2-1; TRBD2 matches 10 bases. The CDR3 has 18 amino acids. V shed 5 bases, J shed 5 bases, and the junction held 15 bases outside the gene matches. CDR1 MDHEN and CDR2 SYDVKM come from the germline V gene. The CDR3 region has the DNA TGTGCCAGCAGTCCCCACCTTGGTTCTAGCGGGAGAAACAATGAGCAGTTCTTC. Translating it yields CASSPHLGSSGRNNEQFF.

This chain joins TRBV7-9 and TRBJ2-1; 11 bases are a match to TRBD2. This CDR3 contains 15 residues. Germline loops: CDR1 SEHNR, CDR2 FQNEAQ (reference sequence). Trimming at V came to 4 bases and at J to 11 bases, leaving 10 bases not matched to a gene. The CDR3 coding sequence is TGTGCCAGCAGCTCTCCGGGACTAGCGGATCTCAAGCAGTTCTTC. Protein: CASSSPGLADLKQFF.

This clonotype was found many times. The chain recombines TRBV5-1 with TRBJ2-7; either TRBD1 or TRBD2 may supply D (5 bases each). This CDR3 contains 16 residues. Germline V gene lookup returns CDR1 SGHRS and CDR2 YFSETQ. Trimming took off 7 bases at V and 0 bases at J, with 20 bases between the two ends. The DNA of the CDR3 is TGCGCCAGCTCCCCAAGAGGGACGTCAAGCTCCTACGAGCAGTACTTC. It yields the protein CASSPRGTSSSYEQYF.

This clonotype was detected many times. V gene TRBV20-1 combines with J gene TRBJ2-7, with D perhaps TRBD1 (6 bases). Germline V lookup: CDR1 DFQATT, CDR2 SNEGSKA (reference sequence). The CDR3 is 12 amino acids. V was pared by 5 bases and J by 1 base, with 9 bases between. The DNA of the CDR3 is TGCAGTGCTTGGGGACAATCCTACGAGCAGTACTTC. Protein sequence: CSAWGQSYEQYF.

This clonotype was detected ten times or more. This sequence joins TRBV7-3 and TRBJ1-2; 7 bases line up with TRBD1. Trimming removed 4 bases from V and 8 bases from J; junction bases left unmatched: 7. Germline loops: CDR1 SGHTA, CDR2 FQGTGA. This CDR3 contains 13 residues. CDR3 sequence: CASSYSTGNGYTF. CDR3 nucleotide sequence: TGTGCCAGCAGCTATTCGACAGGGAACGGCTACACCTTC.

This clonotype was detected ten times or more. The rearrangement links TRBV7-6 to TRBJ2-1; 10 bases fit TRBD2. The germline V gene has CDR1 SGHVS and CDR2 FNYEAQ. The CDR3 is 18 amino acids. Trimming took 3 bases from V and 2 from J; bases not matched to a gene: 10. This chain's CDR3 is CASSFKSGTSGTYNEQFF. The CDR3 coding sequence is TGTGCCAGCAGCTTCAAGAGCGGAACTAGCGGGACCTACAATGAGCAGTTCTTC. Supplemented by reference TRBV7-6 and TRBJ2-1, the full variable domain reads GAGVSQSPRYKVTKRGQDVALRCDPISGHVSLYWYRQALGQGPEFLTYFNYEAQQDKSGLPNDRFSAERPEGSISTLTIQRTEQRDSAMYRCASSFKSGTSGTYNEQFFGPGTRLTVL.

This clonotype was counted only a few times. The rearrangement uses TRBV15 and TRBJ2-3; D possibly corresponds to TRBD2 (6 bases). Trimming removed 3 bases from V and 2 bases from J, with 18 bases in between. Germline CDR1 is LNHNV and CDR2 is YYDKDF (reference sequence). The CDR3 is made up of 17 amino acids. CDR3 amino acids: CATSRENTGGSTDTQYF. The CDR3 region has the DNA TGTGCCACCAGCAGGGAAAATACCGGGGGTTCCACAGATACGCAGTATTTT.

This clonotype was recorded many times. The CDR3: CASSPSSGTGSWADTQYF. CDR3 DNA: TGTGCCAGCAGCCCGTCATCCGGGACAGGGAGTTGGGCAGATACGCAGTATTTT. The chain links TRBV7-3 to TRBJ2-3; the match to TRBD1 covers 9 bases. CDR3 length: 18 residues. Looked up from germline, CDR1 is SGHTA and CDR2 is FQGTGA. V was pared by 5 bases and J by 4 bases, with 16 bases of the junction left unmatched.

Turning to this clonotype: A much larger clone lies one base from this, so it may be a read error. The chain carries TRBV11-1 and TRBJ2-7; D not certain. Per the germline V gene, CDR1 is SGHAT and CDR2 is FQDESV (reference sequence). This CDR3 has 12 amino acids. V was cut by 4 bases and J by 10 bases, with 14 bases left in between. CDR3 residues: CASSSLRIDQYF. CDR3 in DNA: TGTGCCAGCAGCTCCTTGCGGATCGATCAGTACTTC. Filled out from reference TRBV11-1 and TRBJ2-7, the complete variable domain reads EAEVAQSPRYKITEKSQAVAFWCDPISGHATLYWYRQILGQGPELLVQFQDESVVDDSQLPKDRFSAERLKGVDSTLKIQPAELGDSAMYLCASSSLRIDQYFGPGTRLTVT.

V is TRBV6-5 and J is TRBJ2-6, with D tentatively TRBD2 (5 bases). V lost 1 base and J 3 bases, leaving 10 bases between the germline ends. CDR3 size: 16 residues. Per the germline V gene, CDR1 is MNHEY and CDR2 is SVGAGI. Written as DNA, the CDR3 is TGTGCCAGCAGTTACTTTGCTGGGAGTGGGGCCAACGTCCTGACTTTC. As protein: CASSYFAGSGANVLTF.

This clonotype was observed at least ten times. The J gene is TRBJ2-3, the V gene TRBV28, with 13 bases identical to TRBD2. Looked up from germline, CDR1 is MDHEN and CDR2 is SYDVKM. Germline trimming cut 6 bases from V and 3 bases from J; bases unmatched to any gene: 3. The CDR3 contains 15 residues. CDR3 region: CASRGLAGTTDTQYF. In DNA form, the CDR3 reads TGTGCCAGCAGGGGACTAGCGGGAACGACAGATACGCAGTATTTT. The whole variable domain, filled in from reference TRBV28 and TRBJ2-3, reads DVKVTQSSRYLVKRTGEKVFLECVQDMDHENMFWYRQDPGLGLRLIYFSYDVKMKEKGDIPEGYSVSREKKERFSLILESASTNQTSMYLCASRGLAGTTDTQYFGPGTRLTVL.

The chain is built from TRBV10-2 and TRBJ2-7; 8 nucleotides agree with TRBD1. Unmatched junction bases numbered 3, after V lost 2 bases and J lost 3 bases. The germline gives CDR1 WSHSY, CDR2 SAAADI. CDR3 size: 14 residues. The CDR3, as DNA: TGCGCCAGCAGTGAGGCAGGGGGCTACTACGAGCAGTACTTC. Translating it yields CASSEAGGYYEQYF.